Sequencing of this T cell receptor beta chain was carried out in a study of lymphopenia after photon versus proton radiotherapy. The CDR3 contains 14 residues. V was pared by 0 bases and J by 4 bases, with 3 bases of the junction left unmatched. Germline V CDR1 and CDR2: SGHNT, YYREEE (reference sequence). Profiling relied on immunoSEQ multiplex PCR, and the TCRdb table lists in-frame clones only, not all of them. This repertoire shows about 40,000 clones, around 83% found once; its top ten account for around a quarter. General study findings and limits: Larger post-nadir TCR diversity loss correlated inversely with survival in deceased patients. Photon-treated patients lost naive T cells and TCR diversity; proton-treated stayed stable. Post-nadir diversity loss with photons came from oligoclonal expansion, particularly CD8+ Temra cells. Better survival with proton therapy was suggested as possible, not demonstrated.

With regard to this clone: The antigen is unknown.

The sequencing used peripheral blood, collected from a patient treated with proton-based radiotherapy. This sequence joins TRBV5-4 and TRBJ1-1; TRBD1 agrees at 7 bases. The receptor was isolated from a woman aged 70-85 years with pancreatic cancer. CDR3 residues: CASSLEQGITEAFF. CDR3 nucleotides: TGTGCCAGCAGCTTGGAACAGGGGATCACTGAAGCTTTCTTT. The whole variable domain, remainder taken from reference TRBV5-4 and TRBJ1-1, is ETGVTQSPTHLIKTRGQQVTLRCSSQSGHNTVSWYQQALGQGPQFIFQYYREEENGRGNFPPRFSGLQFPNYSSELNVNALELDDSALYLCASSLEQGITEAFFGQGTRLTVV.